The rows below give T cell receptor beta chains drawn from one sample of a study of shared clonotypes between healthy human individuals. Here immunoSEQ multiplex PCR was the method, and the copy in TCRdb shows in-frame clones only, minus some. The sample has about 1.1 million clones; 70% to 80% are singletons. The sequenced material came from memory CD4+ T cells from PBMCs. Receptors were obtained from a young man in good health. Some clones in this sample may be carry-over from other donors' samples. CDR3s include the opening cysteine and the closing phenylalanine or tryptophan. Not all rows give a size; the values are once, few, many and, for expanded clones, a class.

v_call	clone_size	cdr3_aa
TRBV19	-	CASSIEGGLNQPQHF
TRBV2	-	CASGLDTDTQYF
TRBV2	-	CASSEWGTGADTQYF
TRBV5-8	-	CASSRKKRQGHYEQYF
TRBV7-8	few	CASGSVNTGELFF
TRBV5-1	-	CASSRLDRDTGELFF
TRBV5-1	few	CATSSAPGRNEQFF
TRBV18	-	CASSGGLGTSGSTDTQYF
TRBV6-6	-	CAISSGATTEAFF
TRBV15	many	CATRSGTGPGELFF